This entry features one T cell receptor (beta chain) sequence. Measured with immunoSEQ multiplex PCR; TCRdb has only the in-frame clones, and not every one. The repertoire has approximately 110,000 clones, about 85% of them found once; the top ten carry around 3%. The data are from a study of blood T cell repertoires in COVID-19. Study as a whole: The United States, Italy and Spain supplied acute and convalescent COVID-19 samples.

This CDR3 comprises 16 residues. Per the germline V gene, CDR1 is SGHTA and CDR2 is FQGNSA. The ends lost 4 bases at V and 0 bases at J; junction bases unmatched: 4. Sequenced material: peripheral blood. This sequence originates from an elderly woman with COVID-19, enrolled during active disease. The V call is TRBV7-2, the J call TRBJ2-3; TRBD2 aligns across 10 bases. The CDR3 DNA reads as TGTGCCAGCAGCTATCTAGCGGGAGTGAGCACAGATACGCAGTATTTT. This sequence encodes CASSYLAGVSTDTQYF.